A selection of T cell receptor beta chains follows, all from one sample in a study of beta chain features in type 1 diabetes. Profiled with immunoSEQ multiplex PCR; TCRdb holds only in-frame clones, not every one. This sample carries about 360,000 clones, roughly an eighth of them seen once, and the ten largest clones take approximately 0.015%. The sequencing sample was made of naive CD4+ T cells from blood. The receptors shown here come from a man aged 18 to 35 in good health. Both conserved end residues are part of each CDR3. The order of the fields is V gene, clone size, J gene, D gene, CDR3 protein, CDR3 DNA. A D gene is named only where the DNA matches it firmly. Not all rows give a size; the values are once, few, many and, for expanded clones, a class.

v_call: TRBV28
clone_size: -
j_call: TRBJ1-2
d_call: TRBD1
cdr3_aa: CASSLGGQVYGYTF
cdr3_nt: TGTGCCAGCAGTTTGGGGGGACAGGTCTATGGCTACACCTTC

v_call: TRBV30
clone_size: -
j_call: TRBJ1-1
d_call: -
cdr3_aa: CAWSVLASFTEAFF
cdr3_nt: TGTGCCTGGAGTGTACTCGCGAGTTTTACTGAAGCTTTCTTT

v_call: TRBV9
clone_size: few
j_call: TRBJ2-7
d_call: -
cdr3_aa: CASSVDGRNNYEQYF
cdr3_nt: TGTGCCAGCAGCGTAGACGGCAGGAACAACTACGAGCAGTACTTC

v_call: TRBV5-1
clone_size: -
j_call: TRBJ2-7
d_call: -
cdr3_aa: CASSPTPTGIGEQYF
cdr3_nt: TGCGCCAGCAGCCCTACTCCTACAGGTATCGGCGAGCAGTACTTC

v_call: TRBV7-2
clone_size: -
j_call: TRBJ2-5
d_call: TRBD2
cdr3_aa: CASSLVVASGPQETQYF
cdr3_nt: TGTGCCAGCAGCTTAGTTGTGGCTAGCGGGCCCCAAGAGACCCAGTACTTC

v_call: TRBV4-3
clone_size: -
j_call: TRBJ2-1
d_call: TRBD1
cdr3_aa: CASSQTDRANEQFF
cdr3_nt: TGCGCCAGCAGCCAGACTGACAGGGCCAATGAGCAGTTCTTC

v_call: TRBV7-3
clone_size: -
j_call: TRBJ2-3
d_call: TRBD2
cdr3_aa: CASSHGLAGYTDTQYF
cdr3_nt: TGTGCCAGCAGCCACGGACTAGCGGGGTACACAGATACGCAGTATTTT

v_call: TRBV30
clone_size: -
j_call: TRBJ2-2
d_call: TRBD1
cdr3_aa: CAWSHWDRRYGELFF
cdr3_nt: TGTGCCTGGAGCCATTGGGACAGACGTTACGGGGAGCTGTTTTTT

v_call: TRBV29-1
clone_size: few
j_call: TRBJ2-7
d_call: TRBD1
cdr3_aa: CSVEQGVNEQYF
cdr3_nt: TGCAGCGTTGAACAGGGGGTAAACGAGCAGTACTTC

v_call: TRBV18
clone_size: -
j_call: TRBJ2-7
d_call: TRBD2
cdr3_aa: CASSPAASGRTEQYF
cdr3_nt: TGTGCCAGCTCACCGGCGGCTAGCGGGAGGACCGAGCAGTACTTC